These 17 T cell receptor beta chains came from one sample sequenced in a study of beta chain features in type 1 diabetes. Study results and caveats: All four CD4+ subsets of Type 1 diabetes patients contained TCRB CDR3s that were moderately but significantly shorter.

Antigens for these TCRs are unknown. The investigators reverse transcribed all of the isolated RNA, so they sequenced expressed TCRB transcripts. Sequencing was performed with immunoSEQ multiplex PCR; in TCRdb, only in-frame clones are kept and a portion is missing. The sample has 95,000 to 150,000 clones, 15% to 20% seen once. The specimen sequenced was central memory CD4+ T cells from blood. These receptors came from a man under 40 with type 1 diabetes.

To note about this clone: An end of the junction does not agree with germline; a read error may underlie this. The chain is built from TRBV29-1 and TRBJ1-4; D is perhaps TRBD1 (6 bases). The length of the CDR3 is 11 residues. Germline CDR1 and CDR2: SQVTM and ANQGSEA. The CDR3 DNA is TGCAGCGTTGATCTTGGGGGGCAGAGCGGTTTT. Residues: CSVDLGGQSGF.

In this sample, this clone turned up a few times. The sample holds other DNA sequences that translate to the same CDR3. The rearrangement uses TRBV30 and TRBJ2-7; 10 positions agree with TRBD1. This CDR3 region has 15 residues. V shed 5 bases, J shed 0 bases, and the junction held 7 bases outside the gene matches. The germline CDR1 and CDR2 sequences are GTSNPN and SVGIG (reference sequence). This CDR3 reads CAWGETGGPSYEQYF. The CDR3 nucleotides are TGTGCCTGGGGTGAGACAGGGGGCCCCTCCTACGAGCAGTACTTC. Combining the CDR3 with reference TRBV30 and TRBJ2-7 gives the whole variable domain SQTIHQWPATLVQPVGSPLSLECTVEGTSNPNLYWYRQAAGRGLQLLFYSVGIGQISSEVPQNLSASRPQDRQFILSSKKLLLSDSGFYLCAWGETGGPSYEQYFGPGTRLTVT.

This clone was counted a few times. V gene TRBV5-1 combines with J gene TRBJ2-7; TRBD1 agrees at 9 bases. With V trimmed by 3 bases and J by 5 bases, 9 bases remained unmatched. The CDR3 is 15 residues long. The germline V gene encodes CDR1 SGHRS and CDR2 YFSETQ. CDR3 in amino acids: CASSWGQGFDHEQYF. CDR3 DNA: TGCGCCAGCAGCTGGGGACAGGGATTCGACCACGAGCAGTACTTC.

This clone turned up a few times. V usage is TRBV12-5 and J usage is TRBJ2-7; D gene unclear. The V end lost 7 bases, the J end lost 2 bases, and 9 bases lay between the germline ends. The CDR3 totals 12 residues. The germline CDR1 and CDR2 sequences are LGHNT and FRNRAP. CDR3 loop: CASAIGPYEQYF. The CDR3 DNA follows: TGTGCTAGTGCCATCGGACCCTACGAGCAGTACTTC.

This sequence joins TRBV29-1 and TRBJ2-4, with 9 bases fitting TRBD1. V trimming: 6 bases; J trimming: 8 bases; junction bases outside the gene matches: 8. The CDR3 totals 13 residues. Germline CDR1 is SQVTM and CDR2 is ANQGSEA. CDR3 bases: TGCAGCGTCGGGACAGGGTCGGTGGACATTCAGTACTTC. Its protein is CSVGTGSVDIQYF.

A few counts support this clone. The V call is TRBV6-5, the J call TRBJ1-2, with TRBD1 identical over 10 bases. V lost 4 bases and J lost 4; bases outside the gene matches: 3. Looked up from germline, CDR1 is MNHEY and CDR2 is SVGAGI. There are 14 residues in the CDR3. CDR3 bases: TGTGCCAGCAGTTTTGGACAGGGGGTCTATGGCTACACCTTC. This gives the protein CASSFGQGVYGYTF.

The V and J genes are TRBV10-3 and TRBJ2-3, with 9 bases lining up with TRBD1. Trimming cost V 11 bases and J 6 bases; bases outside gene matches: 15. CDR1 and CDR2 (germline): ENHRY, SYGVKD. The CDR3 spans 15 residues. The CDR3 sequence: CAASPGQGLSDTQYF. The CDR3 nucleotides read TGTGCCGCGAGTCCGGGACAGGGTCTCTCGGATACGCAGTATTTT.

This clone is deemed medium-sized. The V and J genes are TRBV18 and TRBJ2-7; 7 bases line up with TRBD1. The V gene's germline CDR1 is KGHSH and CDR2 LQKENI. The CDR3 is 14 amino acids. V shed 3 bases and J 5 bases; nucleotides not matched to a gene: 7. CDR3 DNA sequence: TGTGCCAGCTCACCGCGACAGGGAATCCACGAGCAGTACTTC. Amino acids: CASSPRQGIHEQYF.

The rearrangement links TRBV7-2 to TRBJ2-5, with 7 bases aligning to TRBD1. V was pared by 5 bases and J by 2 bases, with 8 bases of the junction left unmatched. In germline, CDR1 is SGHTA, CDR2 FQGNSA. This CDR3 is built from 15 residues. As DNA, the CDR3 is TGTGCCAGCAGCAAACCGGGACAGCCTCAAGAGACCCAGTACTTC. This translates into CASSKPGQPQETQYF.

V usage is TRBV7-9 and J usage is TRBJ1-1; TRBD1 matches 8 bases. The CDR3 runs 15 residues. The trim removed 5 bases at V and 10 bases at J, leaving 15 bases unmatched. From germline, CDR1 is SEHNR and CDR2 FQNEAQ (reference sequence). The CDR3 DNA is TGTGCCAGCAGCGTCCCCAGGGGGCTAGTCGAAGTAGCTTTCTTT. This gives the protein CASSVPRGLVEVAFF.

J is TRBJ2-5 and V is TRBV5-1, with D possibly TRBD1 on 5 matching bases. The CDR3 runs to 13 residues. V lost 7 bases to trimming and J lost 7 bases, with 17 bases between them. The V gene's germline CDR1 is SGHRS and CDR2 YFSETQ. CDR3 loop: CASCLDSIGTQYF. The CDR3 nucleotides are TGCGCCAGCTGCCTAGACAGTATCGGGACCCAGTACTTC.

This sequence joins TRBV30 and TRBJ2-7, with D possibly being TRBD1 or TRBD2 (5 bases each). Germline-derived CDR1 and CDR2 are GTSNPN and SVGIG (reference sequence). Trimming left V 2 bases short and J 3 bases short, with 14 bases between. This CDR3 is 14 amino acids long. The CDR3 DNA follows: TGTGCCTGGAGTACGCGACTTGGGGGCTACGAGCAGTACTTC. Protein product: CAWSTRLGGYEQYF.

The rearrangement uses TRBV2 and TRBJ2-7; D is undetermined. Germline V lookup: CDR1 SNHLY, CDR2 FYNNEI. The germline V and J ends were trimmed by 7 bases and 3 bases, with 10 bases remaining between them. The CDR3 is 12 amino acids. CDR3 in amino acids: CASTYTNYEQYF. The DNA of the CDR3 is TGTGCCAGCACGTATACAAACTACGAGCAGTACTTC.

The CDR3 reads CASSSGQVGADTQYF. The CDR3 coding sequence is TGTGCCAGCAGCTCGGGACAGGTTGGGGCAGATACGCAGTATTTT. The J gene is TRBJ2-3, the V gene TRBV7-7, with 8 bases matching TRBD1. Germline-derived CDR1 and CDR2 are SSHAT and FNYEAQ (reference sequence). CDR3 length: 15 amino acids. J was trimmed by 4 bases and V by 4 bases; bases with no gene match: 7.

About this clone itself: At one end, the junction sequence differs from germline, possibly due to a read error. J is TRBJ2-3 and V is TRBV30, with 12 positions matching TRBD2. Germline V gene data show CDR1 as GTSNPN and CDR2 as SVGIG (reference sequence). The CDR3 consists of 14 residues. Here the CDR3 reads CVWRTSGATDTQYF. The CDR3 bases are TGTGTCTGGAGGACTAGCGGGGCCACAGATACGCAGTATTTT.

The CDR3 is CASSAGTAHLNTGELFF. CDR3 nucleotides: TGTGCCAGCAGTGCCGGGACAGCCCATTTAAACACCGGGGAGCTGTTTTTT. This sequence joins TRBV25-1 and TRBJ2-2; TRBD1 matches 7 bases. Per the germline V gene, CDR1 is MGHDK and CDR2 is SYGVNS. After removal of 4 bases from V and 2 bases from J, the junction contained 10 bases not matched to a gene. CDR3 length: 17 residues.

This clone showed up just a few times. Other DNA sequences in this sample translate to the same CDR3. This chain uses TRBV29-1 with TRBJ1-5, with TRBD1 matching over 8 bases. CDR3 size: 14 residues. The junction had 6 bases not matched to a gene; V was cut back by 6 bases and J by 2 bases. Germline values: CDR1 SQVTM, CDR2 ANQGSEA. The CDR3 DNA follows: TGCAGCGTGGCTACAGGGGGTGGCAATCAGCCCCAGCATTTT. Translation gives CSVATGGGNQPQHF.